The TCR beta chain described here comes from a study of blood T cell repertoires in COVID-19. This clone was recorded only once. With V trimmed by 4 bases and J by 0 bases, 5 bases remained unmatched. Germline V lookup: CDR1 SGHTA, CDR2 FQGTGA. The CDR3 covers 15 residues. Libraries were prepared by immunoSEQ multiplex PCR; TCRdb keeps only in-frame clonotypes and omits some of them. The sample comprises about 170,000 clones, approximately 81% of which are singletons, and 3% to 3.5% rests with the top ten. The sequencing sample was made of peripheral blood. This receptor was obtained from a human donor with acute or convalescent COVID-19. The donor label of this sample is uncertain. The chain carries TRBV7-3 and TRBJ1-1, with TRBD1 matching 7 bases. As DNA, the CDR3 is TGTGCCAGCAGCTCAGGGACAGTGATGAACACTGAAGCTTTCTTT. It translates to CASSSGTVMNTEAFF.